This T cell receptor (beta chain) was identified during a study of early T cells in non-severe SARS-CoV-2 infection. At the level of the study: Sequenced material consisted of bulk RNA (from unsorted whole blood), and chains were unpaired.

Germline CDR1 MGHRA, CDR2 YSYEKL. The CDR3 length is 14 residues. V gave up 0 bases and J gave up 0 bases, with 6 bases separating them. Unique molecular identifiers (one per individual cDNA molecule) were attached. MiXCR, run by TCRdb on the 5' RACE reads, gives a single entry per CDR3 protein. The table shows about 42,000 distinct CDR3 sequences, with 7% to 7.5% occurring only once. This clonotype was counted ten times or more. The chain employs TRBV4-1 and TRBJ2-7; D uncertain. The sample comprised whole blood. The source is an adult who was a healthcare worker with PCR-confirmed SARS-CoV-2 infection or an uninfected control (not recorded which). The CDR3, as DNA: TGCGCCAGCAGCCAAGAGTACAGCTCCTACGAGCAGTACTTC. The encoded protein is CASSQEYSSYEQYF.